This TCR beta chain was identified in a study of blood T cell repertoires in COVID-19. Study at large: Italy, Spain and the United States were the sources of the convalescent and acute COVID-19 samples.

V lost 2 bases, J lost 3 bases, and 14 bases lay in between. The germline V gene encodes CDR1 SQVTM and CDR2 ANQGSEA. This CDR3 spans 14 amino acids. The repertoire was sequenced with immunoSEQ multiplex PCR; TCRdb's copy has only in-frame clones and lacks some. The sample lists under 200,000 clones; around 80% were seen once. The TCR comes from a man in his 60s with acute or convalescent COVID-19. The sample consisted of peripheral blood. The V call is TRBV29-1, the J call TRBJ2-7, with no clear D. The CDR3 protein is CSVESRSTGYEQYF. As DNA, the CDR3 is TGCAGCGTTGAATCGAGGTCGACGGGCTACGAGCAGTACTTC.